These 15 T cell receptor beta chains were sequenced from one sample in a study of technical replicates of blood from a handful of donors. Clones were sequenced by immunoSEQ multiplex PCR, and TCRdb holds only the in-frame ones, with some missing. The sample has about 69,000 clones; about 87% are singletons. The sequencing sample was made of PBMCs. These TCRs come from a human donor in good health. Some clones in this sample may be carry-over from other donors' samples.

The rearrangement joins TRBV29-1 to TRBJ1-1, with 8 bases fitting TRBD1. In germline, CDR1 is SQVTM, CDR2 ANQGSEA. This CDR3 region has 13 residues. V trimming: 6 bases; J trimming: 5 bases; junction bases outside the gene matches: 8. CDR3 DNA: TGCAGCGTATCCGGACAGGGAGGAACTGAAGCTTTCTTT. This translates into CSVSGQGGTEAFF. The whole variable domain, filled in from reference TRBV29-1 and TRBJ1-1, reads SAVISQKPSRDICQRGTSLTIQCQVDSQVTMMFWYRQQPGQSLTLIATANQGSEATYESGFVIDKFPISRPNLTFSTLTVSNMSPEDSSIYLCSVSGQGGTEAFFGQGTRLTVV.

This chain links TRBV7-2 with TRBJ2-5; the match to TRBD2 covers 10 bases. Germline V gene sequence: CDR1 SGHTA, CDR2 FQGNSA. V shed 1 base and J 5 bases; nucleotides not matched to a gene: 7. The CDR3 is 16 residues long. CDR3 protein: CASSLGSGGARETQYF. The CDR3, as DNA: TGTGCCAGCAGCTTAGGAAGCGGGGGGGCCCGGGAGACCCAGTACTTC.

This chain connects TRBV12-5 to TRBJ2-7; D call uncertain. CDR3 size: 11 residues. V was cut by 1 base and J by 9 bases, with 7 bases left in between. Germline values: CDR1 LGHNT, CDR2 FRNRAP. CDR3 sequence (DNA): TGTGCTAGTGGTTTGGCTGGCGGGCAGTACTTC. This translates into CASGLAGGQYF. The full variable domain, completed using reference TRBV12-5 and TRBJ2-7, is DARVTQTPRHKVTEMGQEVTMRCQPILGHNTVFWYRQTMMQGLELLAYFRNRAPLDDSGMPKDRFSAEMPDATLATLKIQPSEPRDSAVYFCASGLAGGQYFGPGTRLTVT.

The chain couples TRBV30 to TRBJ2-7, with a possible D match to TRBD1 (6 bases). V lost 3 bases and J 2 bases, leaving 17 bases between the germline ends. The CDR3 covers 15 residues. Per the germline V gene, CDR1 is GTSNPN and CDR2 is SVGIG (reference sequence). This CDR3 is CAWSSARDKTYEQYF. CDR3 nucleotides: TGTGCCTGGAGCTCCGCCCGGGACAAAACCTACGAGCAGTACTTC.

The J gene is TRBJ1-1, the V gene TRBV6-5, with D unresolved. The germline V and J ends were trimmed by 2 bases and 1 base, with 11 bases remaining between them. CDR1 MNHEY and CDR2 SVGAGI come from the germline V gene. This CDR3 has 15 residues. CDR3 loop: CASSYVQKKNTEAFF. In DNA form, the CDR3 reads TGTGCCAGCAGTTACGTACAGAAGAAGAACACTGAAGCTTTCTTT.

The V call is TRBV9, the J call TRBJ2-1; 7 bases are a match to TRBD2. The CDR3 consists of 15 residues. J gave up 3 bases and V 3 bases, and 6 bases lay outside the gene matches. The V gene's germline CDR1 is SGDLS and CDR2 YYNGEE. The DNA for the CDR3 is TGTGCCAGCAGCGCAGCGGGAATCAGCTACAATGAGCAGTTCTTC. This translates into CASSAAGISYNEQFF.

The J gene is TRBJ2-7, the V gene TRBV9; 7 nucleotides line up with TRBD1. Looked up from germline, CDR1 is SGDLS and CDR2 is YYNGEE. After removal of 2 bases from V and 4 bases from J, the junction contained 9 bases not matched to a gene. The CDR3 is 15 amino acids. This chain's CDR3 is CASSVGQDLGYEQYF. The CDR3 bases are TGTGCCAGCAGCGTTGGACAGGATCTAGGGTACGAGCAGTACTTC.

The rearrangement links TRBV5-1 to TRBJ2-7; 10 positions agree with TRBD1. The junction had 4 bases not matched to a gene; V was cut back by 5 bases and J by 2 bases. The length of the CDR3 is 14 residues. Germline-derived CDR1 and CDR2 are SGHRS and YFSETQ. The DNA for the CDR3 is TGCGCCAGCAGGCGGGGGACAGGGGCCTACGAGCAGTACTTC. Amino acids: CASRRGTGAYEQYF. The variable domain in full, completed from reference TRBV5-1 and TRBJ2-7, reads KAGVTQTPRYLIKTRGQQVTLSCSPISGHRSVSWYQQTPGQGLQFLFEYFSETQRNKGNFPGRFSGRQFSNSRSEMNVSTLELGDSALYLCASRRGTGAYEQYFGPGTRLTVT.

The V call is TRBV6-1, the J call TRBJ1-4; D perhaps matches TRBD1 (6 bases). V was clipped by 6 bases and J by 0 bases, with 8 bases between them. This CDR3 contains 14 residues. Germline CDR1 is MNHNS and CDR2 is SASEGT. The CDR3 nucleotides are TGTGCCAGCAGCTACAGGGCAACTAATGAAAAACTGTTTTTT. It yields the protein CASSYRATNEKLFF.

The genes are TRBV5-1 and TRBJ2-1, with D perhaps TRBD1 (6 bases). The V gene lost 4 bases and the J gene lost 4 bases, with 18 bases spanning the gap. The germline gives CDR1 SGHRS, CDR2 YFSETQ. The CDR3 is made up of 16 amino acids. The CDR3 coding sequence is TGCGCCAGCAGCGCCACAGGGTGGGATCCGTACAATGAGCAGTTCTTC. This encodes CASSATGWDPYNEQFF.

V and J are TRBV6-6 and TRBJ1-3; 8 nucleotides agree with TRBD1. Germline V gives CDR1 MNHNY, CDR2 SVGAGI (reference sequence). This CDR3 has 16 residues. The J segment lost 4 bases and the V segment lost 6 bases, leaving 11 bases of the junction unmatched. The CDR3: CASSVRDRITGNTIYF. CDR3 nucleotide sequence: TGTGCCAGCAGCGTCCGGGACAGGATAACCGGAAACACCATATATTTT.

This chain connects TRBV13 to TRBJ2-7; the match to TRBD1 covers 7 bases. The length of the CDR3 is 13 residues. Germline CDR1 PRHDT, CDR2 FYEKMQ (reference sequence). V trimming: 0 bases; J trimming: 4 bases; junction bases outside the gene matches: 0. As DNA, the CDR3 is TGTGCCAGCAGCTTAGGGACAGGGTACGAGCAGTACTTC. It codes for CASSLGTGYEQYF.

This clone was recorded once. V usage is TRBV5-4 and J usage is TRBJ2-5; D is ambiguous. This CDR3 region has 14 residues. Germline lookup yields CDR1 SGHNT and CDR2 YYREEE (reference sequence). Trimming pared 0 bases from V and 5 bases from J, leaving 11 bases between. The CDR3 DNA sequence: TGTGCCAGCAGCTTGGGGCCTAGTGATGAGACCCAGTACTTC. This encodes CASSLGPSDETQYF.

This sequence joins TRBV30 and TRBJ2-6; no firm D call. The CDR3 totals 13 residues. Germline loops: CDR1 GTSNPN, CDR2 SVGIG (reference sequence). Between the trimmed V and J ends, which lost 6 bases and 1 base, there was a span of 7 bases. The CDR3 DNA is TGTGCCTGCGACATTTCTGGGGCCAACGTCCTGACTTTC. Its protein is CACDISGANVLTF. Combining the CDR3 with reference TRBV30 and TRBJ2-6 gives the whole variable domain SQTIHQWPATLVQPVGSPLSLECTVEGTSNPNLYWYRQAAGRGLQLLFYSVGIGQISSEVPQNLSASRPQDRQFILSSKKLLLSDSGFYLCACDISGANVLTFGAGSRLTVL.

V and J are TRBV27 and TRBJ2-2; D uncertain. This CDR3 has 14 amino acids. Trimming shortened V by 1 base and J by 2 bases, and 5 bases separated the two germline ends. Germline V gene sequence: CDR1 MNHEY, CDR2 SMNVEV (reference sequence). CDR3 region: CASSLYTNTGELFF. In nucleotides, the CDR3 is TGTGCCAGCAGTTTATATACTAACACCGGGGAGCTGTTTTTT.